Listed below are T cell receptor beta chains from one sample, sequenced in a study of spatial heterogeneity in lung cancer. MiXCR, applied by TCRdb to the 5' RACE reads, yields one record per CDR3 protein. The sample includes 85,000 to 100,000 distinct CDR3 sequences, approximately 12% of them seen just once. The material was PBMCs, obtained at surgery. Source of these receptors: a male donor with early-stage non-small cell lung cancer. Each CDR3 is given with its conserved first and last residue. Each record gives: V gene, D gene, clone size, J gene, CDR3 protein, CDR3 DNA. D genes are given only for firm matches. Rows give clone size only sometimes, using once, few, many, or a class for an expanded clone.

v_call: TRBV7-2
d_call: NA
clone_size: once
j_call: TRBJ1-2
cdr3_aa: CASRPRTGLNGYTF
cdr3_nt: TGTGCCAGCAGACCTAGGACCGGTCTGAATGGCTACACCTTC

v_call: TRBV4-3
d_call: TRBD2
clone_size: few
j_call: TRBJ2-1
cdr3_aa: CASSQGSGIYYNEQFF
cdr3_nt: TGCGCCAGCAGCCAAGGAAGCGGGATCTACTACAATGAGCAGTTCTTC

v_call: TRBV7-2
d_call: NA
clone_size: NA
j_call: TRBJ2-5
cdr3_aa: CASSLRAAKETQYF
cdr3_nt: TGTGCCAGCAGCTTGCGAGCGGCAAAAGAGACCCAGTACTTC

v_call: TRBV27
d_call: TRBD1
clone_size: many
j_call: TRBJ2-5
cdr3_aa: CASSFQGATGETQYF
cdr3_nt: TGTGCCAGCAGTTTCCAGGGGGCCACGGGGGAGACCCAGTACTTC

v_call: TRBV7-2
d_call: NA
clone_size: many
j_call: TRBJ1-1
cdr3_aa: CASSFDGLNTEAFF
cdr3_nt: TGTGCCAGCAGCTTCGACGGACTTAACACTGAAGCTTTCTTT

v_call: TRBV28
d_call: NA
clone_size: NA
j_call: TRBJ2-7
cdr3_aa: CASSFEGYEQYF
cdr3_nt: TGTGCCAGCAGTTTTGAGGGGTACGAGCAGTACTTC

v_call: TRBV5-4
d_call: NA
clone_size: NA
j_call: TRBJ2-7
cdr3_aa: CASRAGHKPYEQYF
cdr3_nt: TGTGCCAGCAGGGCGGGACACAAGCCCTACGAGCAGTACTTC

v_call: TRBV12-3/TRBV12-4
d_call: NA
clone_size: few
j_call: TRBJ1-1
cdr3_aa: CASRRRENTEAFF
cdr3_nt: TGTGCCAGCAGGAGACGGGAGAACACTGAAGCTTTCTTT

v_call: TRBV6-2/TRBV6-3
d_call: TRBD1
clone_size: many
j_call: TRBJ2-7
cdr3_aa: CASTQPGQGTYEQYF
cdr3_nt: TGTGCCAGCACCCAACCGGGACAGGGTACCTACGAGCAGTACTTC

v_call: TRBV7-9
d_call: TRBD2
clone_size: many
j_call: TRBJ2-1
cdr3_aa: CASSATSGVNDEQFF
cdr3_nt: TGTGCCAGCAGCGCCACTAGCGGGGTTAATGATGAGCAGTTCTTC

v_call: TRBV9
d_call: NA
clone_size: NA
j_call: TRBJ2-7
cdr3_aa: CASSVAGTSYEQYF
cdr3_nt: TGTGCCAGCAGCGTAGCGGGCACCTCCTACGAGCAGTACTTC

v_call: TRBV2
d_call: TRBD1
clone_size: many
j_call: TRBJ1-5
cdr3_aa: CASRPGRGPSNQPQHF
cdr3_nt: TGTGCCAGCAGACCGGGAAGGGGGCCGAGCAATCAGCCCCAGCATTTT

v_call: TRBV5-1
d_call: TRBD1
clone_size: many
j_call: TRBJ2-7
cdr3_aa: CASSLQGQGLNEQYF
cdr3_nt: TGCGCCAGCAGCCTACAGGGACAGGGCTTAAACGAGCAGTACTTC

v_call: TRBV9
d_call: NA
clone_size: many
j_call: TRBJ1-6
cdr3_aa: CASSATGSPLHF
cdr3_nt: TGTGCCAGCAGTGCCACAGGGTCACCCCTCCACTTT

v_call: TRBV5-1
d_call: NA
clone_size: few
j_call: TRBJ1-3
cdr3_aa: CASSLEVAAGNTIYF
cdr3_nt: TGCGCCAGCAGCTTGGAGGTGGCGGCGGGAAACACCATATATTTT

v_call: TRBV7-8
d_call: TRBD1
clone_size: many
j_call: TRBJ2-5
cdr3_aa: CASSRATGGREGTQYF
cdr3_nt: TGTGCCAGCAGCCGCGCGACAGGGGGCCGCGAGGGGACCCAGTACTTC

v_call: TRBV7-9
d_call: NA
clone_size: few
j_call: TRBJ2-1
cdr3_aa: CAGNEQFF
cdr3_nt: TGTGCCGGCAATGAGCAGTTCTTC

v_call: TRBV3-1
d_call: NA
clone_size: NA
j_call: TRBJ1-6
cdr3_aa: CASSQVPDGGNNSPLHF
cdr3_nt: TGTGCCAGCAGCCAAGTGCCAGACGGGGGCAATAATTCACCCCTCCACTTT

v_call: TRBV12-3/TRBV12-4
d_call: NA
clone_size: many
j_call: TRBJ1-5
cdr3_aa: CASTGVGQPQHF
cdr3_nt: TGTGCCAGCACCGGGGTGGGCCAGCCCCAGCATTTT

v_call: TRBV10-3
d_call: NA
clone_size: few
j_call: TRBJ1-4
cdr3_aa: CAISERTDNEKLFF
cdr3_nt: TGTGCCATCAGTGAGAGGACAGATAATGAAAAACTGTTTTTT

v_call: TRBV14
d_call: NA
clone_size: many
j_call: TRBJ1-1
cdr3_aa: CASSQDMLTEAFF
cdr3_nt: TGTGCCAGCAGCCAAGATATGCTTACTGAAGCTTTCTTT

v_call: TRBV27
d_call: NA
clone_size: NA
j_call: TRBJ1-4
cdr3_aa: CASSFSGNEKLFF
cdr3_nt: TGTGCCAGCAGTTTTAGTGGGAATGAAAAACTGTTTTTT

v_call: TRBV21-1
d_call: NA
clone_size: NA
j_call: TRBJ2-3
cdr3_aa: CASSIGECERASTDTQYF
cdr3_nt: TGTGCCAGCAGCATTGGGGAATGCGAGCGGGCGAGCACAGATACGCAGTATTTT

v_call: TRBV12-3/TRBV12-4
d_call: NA
clone_size: few
j_call: TRBJ1-5
cdr3_aa: CASSEPGPQHF
cdr3_nt: TGTGCCAGCAGCGAACCGGGGCCCCAGCATTTT

v_call: TRBV6-2/TRBV6-3
d_call: NA
clone_size: NA
j_call: TRBJ2-3
cdr3_aa: CASSNTDTQYF
cdr3_nt: TGTGCCAGCAGTAACACAGATACGCAGTATTTT

v_call: TRBV9
d_call: NA
clone_size: many
j_call: TRBJ1-1
cdr3_aa: CASSVEGLDEAFF
cdr3_nt: TGTGCCAGCAGCGTAGAGGGGTTGGATGAAGCTTTCTTT

v_call: TRBV7-8
d_call: TRBD1
clone_size: many
j_call: TRBJ2-2
cdr3_aa: CASSLARDRLLNTGELFF
cdr3_nt: TGTGCCAGCAGCTTAGCCCGGGACAGACTTTTGAACACCGGGGAGCTGTTTTTT

v_call: TRBV4-1
d_call: NA
clone_size: many
j_call: TRBJ2-2
cdr3_aa: CASSQDLTTGELFF
cdr3_nt: TGCGCCAGCAGCCAAGATCTTACCACCGGGGAGCTGTTTTTT

v_call: TRBV27
d_call: NA
clone_size: NA
j_call: TRBJ2-6
cdr3_aa: CASRVSTAGYSGANVLTF
cdr3_nt: TGTGCCAGCAGAGTTTCGACAGCCGGATACTCTGGGGCCAACGTCCTGACTTTC

v_call: TRBV12-3/TRBV12-4
d_call: TRBD2
clone_size: few
j_call: TRBJ2-2
cdr3_aa: CASRSSGGFAGELFF
cdr3_nt: TGTGCCAGCAGGAGCAGCGGGGGGTTCGCCGGGGAGCTGTTTTTT

v_call: TRBV12-3/TRBV12-4
d_call: TRBD2
clone_size: few
j_call: TRBJ2-1
cdr3_aa: CASSGTSGWFF
cdr3_nt: TGTGCCAGCAGTGGGACTAGCGGGTGGTTCTTC

v_call: TRBV5-1
d_call: NA
clone_size: few
j_call: TRBJ2-7
cdr3_aa: CASSFGSGGQTYEQYF
cdr3_nt: TGCGCCAGCAGCTTTGGTTCCGGAGGTCAAACCTACGAGCAGTACTTC

v_call: TRBV28
d_call: NA
clone_size: many
j_call: TRBJ2-6
cdr3_aa: CASSLTGSGANVLTF
cdr3_nt: TGTGCCAGCAGTTTAACGGGGTCTGGGGCCAACGTCCTGACTTTC

v_call: TRBV6-2/TRBV6-3
d_call: NA
clone_size: NA
j_call: TRBJ1-1
cdr3_aa: CASHLQGVVNTEAFF
cdr3_nt: TGTGCCAGTCACCTTCAGGGAGTTGTGAACACTGAAGCTTTCTTT

v_call: TRBV9
d_call: TRBD2
clone_size: medium-sized
j_call: TRBJ2-1
cdr3_aa: CASSVIAGGPSSYNEQFF
cdr3_nt: TGTGCCAGCAGCGTGATAGCGGGAGGACCGAGCTCCTACAATGAGCAGTTCTTC

v_call: TRBV25-1
d_call: NA
clone_size: NA
j_call: TRBJ1-2
cdr3_aa: CASSTIRAGYTF
cdr3_nt: TGTGCCAGCAGTACCATCAGGGCTGGCTACACCTTC

v_call: TRBV27
d_call: TRBD2
clone_size: NA
j_call: TRBJ2-1
cdr3_aa: CASSGYSGTSGKQFF
cdr3_nt: TGTGCCAGCAGTGGTTACAGCGGGACTAGCGGGAAGCAGTTCTTC

v_call: TRBV20-1
d_call: NA
clone_size: NA
j_call: TRBJ2-4
cdr3_aa: CSARAKRVAKNIQYF
cdr3_nt: TGCAGTGCTAGAGCTAAGAGGGTTGCCAAAAACATTCAGTACTTC

v_call: TRBV4-3
d_call: NA
clone_size: few
j_call: TRBJ1-6
cdr3_aa: CASSQVLNSPLHF
cdr3_nt: TGCGCCAGCAGCCAAGTTCTTAATTCACCCCTCCACTTT

v_call: TRBV13
d_call: NA
clone_size: many
j_call: TRBJ2-7
cdr3_aa: CASSLVGEQYF
cdr3_nt: TGTGCCAGCAGCTTAGTTGGGGAGCAGTACTTC